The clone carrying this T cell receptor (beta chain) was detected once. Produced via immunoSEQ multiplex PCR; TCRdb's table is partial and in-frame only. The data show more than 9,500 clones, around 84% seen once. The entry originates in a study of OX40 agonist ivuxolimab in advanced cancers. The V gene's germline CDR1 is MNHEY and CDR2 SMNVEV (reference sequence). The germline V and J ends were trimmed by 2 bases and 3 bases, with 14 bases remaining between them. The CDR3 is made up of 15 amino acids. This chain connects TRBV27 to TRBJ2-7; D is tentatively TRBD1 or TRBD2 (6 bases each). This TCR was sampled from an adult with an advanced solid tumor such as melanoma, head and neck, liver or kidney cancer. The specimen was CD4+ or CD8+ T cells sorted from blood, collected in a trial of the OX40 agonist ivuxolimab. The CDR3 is CASSLGGQGSYEQYF. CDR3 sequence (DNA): TGTGCCAGCAGTTTAGGGGGGCAGGGGAGCTACGAGCAGTACTTC.